Shown below are 7 T cell receptor beta chains from a single sample sequenced in a study of blood T cells in healthy people across ages. Alongside a J-beta primer mix, a sample-barcoded 5' primer served in a second PCR lasting roughly 7 to 12 cycles. Using its own MiXCR run on the 5' RACE reads, TCRdb lists one record per CDR3 protein. The table includes about 1.6 million distinct CDR3 sequences, around 35% detected once. Sequencing used blood. Receptors originate from a woman in her twenties or thirties in good health.

The chain has TRBV18 and TRBJ2-7, with a tentative D call TRBD1 (6 bases). From germline, CDR1 is KGHSH and CDR2 LQKENI. The CDR3 spans 14 residues. Trimming removed 2 bases at V and 2 bases at J, with 10 bases between. CDR3 residues: CASSPGQLAYEQYF. The CDR3 nucleotides read TGTGCCAGCTCACCAGGACAGTTGGCCTACGAGCAGTACTTC.

This clonotype has only one observation. V usage is TRBV30 and J usage is TRBJ2-1; D may be TRBD2 (6 bases). Trimming pared 5 bases from V and 15 bases from J, leaving 14 bases between. The germline V gene has CDR1 GTSNPN and CDR2 SVGIG (reference sequence). This CDR3 spans 10 amino acids. The CDR3 DNA follows: TGTGCCTGGGCCCGGGAGAGGGGGTTCTTC. The encoded protein is CAWARERGFF.

This clonotype was detected ten times or more. This rearrangement joins TRBV29-1 to TRBJ2-1; weak D call: TRBD2 (6 bases). CDR3 length: 10 residues. From germline, CDR1 is SQVTM and CDR2 ANQGSEA. Deletions cut 6 bases from V and 15 bases from J, with 15 bases between. Here the CDR3 DNA reads TGCAGCGTGGGGGAGGCTCTCCGGTTCTTC. Amino acids: CSVGEALRFF.

The chain joins TRBV30 to TRBJ1-2; D call uncertain. V was shortened by 4 bases and J by 1 base, with 10 bases between the two germline ends. The V gene's germline CDR1 is GTSNPN and CDR2 SVGIG (reference sequence). The CDR3 is 13 amino acids. The CDR3 coding sequence is TGTGCCTGGACTCCGGACGGTAACTATGGCTACACCTTC. Its translation: CAWTPDGNYGYTF.

The chain is built from TRBV10-3 and TRBJ1-2, with 7 bases lining up with TRBD1. Per germline, CDR1 ENHRY and CDR2 SYGVKD. V was pared by 0 bases and J by 8 bases, with 9 bases of the junction left unmatched. CDR3 length equals 15 residues. CDR3 amino acids: CAISESETGSEGYTF. CDR3 DNA sequence: TGTGCCATCAGTGAGTCGGAGACAGGGTCGGAGGGCTACACCTTC.

The chain employs TRBV3-1 and TRBJ2-7; D may be TRBD2 (6 bases). Between the trimmed V and J ends, which lost 6 bases and 2 bases, there was a span of 17 bases. The CDR3 spans 15 residues. CDR1 and CDR2 from the germline V gene are LGHDT and YNNKEL (reference sequence). In DNA form, the CDR3 reads TGTGCCAGCAGTGCGCCCGAGGGAGGTGCCTACGAGCAGTACTTC. Amino acid sequence: CASSAPEGGAYEQYF.

This clonotype was picked up a small number of times. The chain couples TRBV9 to TRBJ2-1, with 11 bases identical to TRBD2. The CDR3 has 14 amino acids. Germline V gene data show CDR1 as SGDLS and CDR2 as YYNGEE. Trimming cost V 2 bases and J 8 bases; bases outside gene matches: 3. CDR3 residues: CASSVSGGVDEQFF. Here the CDR3 DNA reads TGTGCCAGCAGCGTTAGCGGGGGGGTTGATGAGCAGTTCTTC.